This T cell receptor (beta chain) was documented in a study of blood T cell repertoires in COVID-19. Measured with immunoSEQ multiplex PCR; TCRdb has only the in-frame clones, and not every one. The sample lists about 44,000 clones; roughly 80% were seen once. Trimming took 2 bases from V and 0 from J; bases not matched to a gene: 4. The CDR3 is made up of 15 amino acids. From germline, CDR1 is SGHRS and CDR2 YFSETQ. Sequences were obtained from peripheral blood. The J gene is TRBJ2-5, the V gene TRBV5-1; 7 bases align to TRBD1. This receptor was taken from a human donor in a cohort sampled during active COVID-19. In nucleotides, the CDR3 is TGCGCCAGCAGCTTCGGGACAGTACACCAAGAGACCCAGTACTTC. Amino acid sequence: CASSFGTVHQETQYF. Full variable domain (remainder filled in from reference TRBV5-1 and TRBJ2-5): KAGVTQTPRYLIKTRGQQVTLSCSPISGHRSVSWYQQTPGQGLQFLFEYFSETQRNKGNFPGRFSGRQFSNSRSEMNVSTLELGDSALYLCASSFGTVHQETQYFGPGTRLLVL.